This TCR beta chain was identified in a study of T cell responses to AZD1222 COVID-19 vaccine. Study background: Second-dose schedules of about 4 or about 12 weeks were combined.

The data were produced by immunoSEQ multiplex PCR, yet TCRdb's version contains in-frame clones alone and is incomplete. The table has 140,000 to 150,000 clones, approximately 83% seen once. The V and J ends lost 3 bases and 7 bases, in that order; junction bases with no gene match: 11. The CDR3 contains 16 residues. Germline assignment: CDR1 GTSNPN and CDR2 SVGIG (reference sequence). Sample: peripheral blood, taken on day 0 of AZD1222 vaccination. This chain connects TRBV30 to TRBJ2-2; 10 bases are a match to TRBD2. The origin of this receptor is an adult in good health. The CDR3 here is CAWRDSEREGHGELFF. In DNA form, the CDR3 reads TGTGCCTGGAGGGATTCAGAGCGGGAGGGCCACGGGGAGCTGTTTTTT.